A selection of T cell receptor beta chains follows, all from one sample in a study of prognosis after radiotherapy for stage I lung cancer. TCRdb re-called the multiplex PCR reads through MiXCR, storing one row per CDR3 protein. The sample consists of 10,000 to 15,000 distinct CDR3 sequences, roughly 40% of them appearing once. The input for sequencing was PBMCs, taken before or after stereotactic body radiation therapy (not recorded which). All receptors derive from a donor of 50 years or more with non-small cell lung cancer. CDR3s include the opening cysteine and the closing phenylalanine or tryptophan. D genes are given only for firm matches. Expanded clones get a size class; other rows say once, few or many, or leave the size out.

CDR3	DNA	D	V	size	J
CSASRQNTDTQYF	TGCAGTGCTAGCAGACAGAACACAGATACGCAGTATTTT	-	TRBV20-1	many	TRBJ2-3
CASSPRAPSYEQYF	TGTGCCAGCAGCCCCCGGGCCCCCTCCTACGAGCAGTACTTC	-	TRBV28	-	TRBJ2-7
CASSTLGGTNYGYTF	TGTGCCAGCAGTACCCTCGGGGGGACTAACTATGGCTACACCTTC	-	TRBV27	many	TRBJ1-2
CASQRTANTGELFF	TGCGCCAGCCAGAGGACAGCGAACACCGGGGAGCTGTTTTTT	-	TRBV10-1	-	TRBJ2-2
CASSQEPIPEQFF	TGTGCCAGCAGCCAAGAGCCCATTCCTGAGCAGTTCTTC	-	TRBV3-1	-	TRBJ2-1
CASSQIQGYEQYF	TGCGCCAGCAGTCAGATCCAGGGATACGAGCAGTACTTC	-	TRBV5-1	many	TRBJ2-7
CASSQEGSGTEQYF	TGCGCCAGCAGCCAAGAAGGGTCGGGGACTGAGCAGTACTTC	-	TRBV4-1	-	TRBJ2-7
CASSIASTGGQPQHF	TGTGCCAGTAGTATAGCCTCGACAGGGGGTCAGCCCCAGCATTTT	TRBD1	TRBV19	many	TRBJ1-5
CASIGRTVSTEAFF	TGTGCCAGCATCGGCAGGACAGTGAGCACTGAAGCTTTCTTT	-	TRBV6-1	once	TRBJ1-1
CASKRQGARGYTF	TGTGCCAGCAAGAGACAGGGGGCGAGAGGCTACACCTTC	TRBD1	TRBV28	-	TRBJ1-2
CASSEAEDRARGYTF	TGTGCCAGCAGTGAAGCAGAGGACAGGGCGAGAGGCTACACCTTC	TRBD1	TRBV6-1	medium-sized	TRBJ1-2
CASSYSGRAKKNEAFF	TGTGCCAGCAGTTACTCTGGCAGGGCCAAGAAAAATGAAGCTTTCTTT	-	TRBV6-9	-	TRBJ1-1
CSARAQARGFYEQYF	TGCAGTGCTAGGGCACAGGCACGAGGTTTCTACGAGCAGTACTTC	-	TRBV20-1	-	TRBJ2-7
CSARLPPEYEQYF	TGCAGTGCTAGACTCCCTCCGGAGTACGAGCAGTACTTC	-	TRBV20-1	-	TRBJ2-7
CASSLGRGGYTF	TGTGCCAGCAGCTTAGGGAGGGGCGGCTACACCTTC	-	TRBV11-2	-	TRBJ1-2
CASSYGVSKHNEQFF	TGTGCCAGCAGTTACGGGGTCTCAAAACACAATGAGCAGTTCTTC	-	TRBV6-9	-	TRBJ2-1
CSLEGPAGDTQYF	TGCAGTTTGGAGGGCCCCGCCGGTGATACGCAGTATTTT	-	TRBV20-1	-	TRBJ2-3
CASSAQLAGSRSVQYF	TGTGCCAGCAGCGCCCAACTAGCGGGATCACGATCGGTGCAGTATTTT	TRBD2	TRBV5-4	-	TRBJ2-3
CASSYGTRNCYAF	TGTGCCAGCAGTTACGGGACACGGAATTGCTACGCCTTC	-	TRBV6-9	-	TRBJ1-2
CSARDLRAYTEAFF	TGCAGTGCTAGAGATCTTAGGGCCTACACTGAAGCTTTCTTT	-	TRBV20-1	many	TRBJ1-1
CSANSLAGALGYTF	TGCAGTGCAAATTCCCTGGCAGGGGCATTAGGCTACACCTTC	-	TRBV20-1	many	TRBJ1-2
CASSHKYEGGEQYF	TGCGCCAGCAGCCACAAATACGAGGGTGGCGAGCAGTACTTC	-	TRBV4-3	many	TRBJ2-7
CASSQDSGYSYEKLFF	TGCGCCAGCAGCCAAGATTCTGGGTACAGCTATGAAAAACTGTTTTTT	-	TRBV4-3	medium-sized	TRBJ1-4
CASSSPPQGVASTDTQYF	TGTGCCAGCAGCTCTCCACCGCAGGGGGTCGCGTCCACAGATACGCAGTATTTT	TRBD1	TRBV7-6	many	TRBJ2-3
CASSGKVNTEAFF	TGTGCCAGCAGTGGGAAAGTGAACACTGAAGCTTTCTTT	-	TRBV2	many	TRBJ1-1
CAISTGAAQYF	TGTGCCATCAGTACGGGCGCGGCGCAGTATTTT	-	TRBV10-3	-	TRBJ2-3
CASNASGRGYEQYF	TGTGCCAGCAACGCAAGCGGGAGGGGCTACGAGCAGTACTTC	TRBD2	TRBV28	-	TRBJ2-7
CASSYSRRGETQYF	TGTGCCAGCAGTTACTCGCGGCGGGGAGAGACCCAGTACTTC	-	TRBV6-5	many	TRBJ2-5
CSTPGQAITDTQYF	TGCAGCACTCCGGGACAGGCGATCACAGATACGCAGTATTTT	TRBD1	TRBV29-1	many	TRBJ2-3
CASSYPTDTQYF	TGTGCCAGCAGTTACCCCACAGATACGCAGTATTTT	-	TRBV28	-	TRBJ2-3
CARLRGHEQYF	TGCGCCCGCCTCCGGGGTCACGAGCAGTACTTC	-	TRBV4-1	-	TRBJ2-7
CASNRDFNQPQHF	TGTGCCAGCAACCGGGACTTCAATCAGCCCCAGCATTTT	-	TRBV6-2/TRBV6-3	few	TRBJ1-5
CASSPTSRPSYEQYF	TGTGCCAGCAGCCCCACCTCCCGGCCTTCCTACGAGCAGTACTTC	-	TRBV12-3/TRBV12-4	-	TRBJ2-7
CASSLDRNQPQHF	TGTGCCAGCAGCTTAGACCGCAATCAGCCCCAGCATTTT	-	TRBV7-2	many	TRBJ1-5
CASSLEGSGVTDTQYF	TGTGCCAGCAGCTTAGAGGGTAGCGGGGTCACAGATACGCAGTATTTT	TRBD2	TRBV7-9	-	TRBJ2-3
CSAELQLMNTEAFF	TGCAGTGCGGAATTACAGCTGATGAACACTGAAGCTTTCTTT	-	TRBV20-1	-	TRBJ1-1
CASSLPTGPVGTGELFF	TGTGCCAGCAGCCTTCCAACGGGGCCTGTAGGCACCGGGGAGCTGTTTTTT	-	TRBV3-1	-	TRBJ2-2
CATGGAGGVHPGELFF	TGTGCCACTGGGGGAGCGGGGGGAGTTCACCCCGGGGAGCTGTTTTTT	TRBD2	TRBV19	-	TRBJ2-2
CASSLTSRTTLKQYF	TGTGCCAGCAGCTTGACTAGCAGGACGACCCTGAAGCAGTACTTC	TRBD2	TRBV6-1	medium-sized	TRBJ2-7
CSALPGLAGGHEQFF	TGCAGTGCGCTCCCGGGACTAGCGGGAGGGCATGAGCAGTTCTTC	TRBD2	TRBV20-1	many	TRBJ2-1
CASSFSSGLAEAFF	TGCGCCAGCAGCTTTTCTTCAGGTCTTGCTGAAGCTTTCTTT	-	TRBV5-1	many	TRBJ1-1
CASRFGPGLANIQYF	TGTGCCAGCAGGTTCGGGCCGGGACTAGCGAACATTCAGTACTTC	TRBD2	TRBV5-6	-	TRBJ2-4
CARGGNTYEQYF	TGTGCCAGGGGGGGCAACACCTACGAGCAGTACTTC	-	TRBV27	-	TRBJ2-7
CASSLGGGRGVSEAFF	TGTGCCAGCAGCTTGGGAGGGGGCAGAGGGGTTTCTGAAGCTTTCTTT	TRBD1	TRBV5-4	-	TRBJ1-1
CASSPRYQETYYEQYF	TGTGCCAGCTCACCCCGGTACCAAGAAACCTACTACGAGCAGTACTTC	-	TRBV18	-	TRBJ2-7
CATSDRSSGRSEQFF	TGTGCCACCAGTGATCGATCTAGCGGGAGATCTGAGCAGTTCTTC	TRBD2	TRBV24-1	-	TRBJ2-1